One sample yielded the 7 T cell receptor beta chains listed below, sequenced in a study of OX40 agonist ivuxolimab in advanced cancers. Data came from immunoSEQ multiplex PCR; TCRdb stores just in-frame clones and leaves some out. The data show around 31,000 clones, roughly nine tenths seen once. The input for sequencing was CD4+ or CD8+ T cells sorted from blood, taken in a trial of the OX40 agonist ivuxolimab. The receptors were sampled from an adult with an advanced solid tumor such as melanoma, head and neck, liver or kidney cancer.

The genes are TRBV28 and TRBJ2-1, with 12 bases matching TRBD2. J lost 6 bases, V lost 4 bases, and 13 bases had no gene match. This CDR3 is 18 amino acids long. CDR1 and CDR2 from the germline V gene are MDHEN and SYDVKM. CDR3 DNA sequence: TGTGCCAGCAGTTCCCTCCCTGGGGCTAGCGGGAGGGCCAATGAGCAGTTCTTC. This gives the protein CASSSLPGASGRANEQFF.

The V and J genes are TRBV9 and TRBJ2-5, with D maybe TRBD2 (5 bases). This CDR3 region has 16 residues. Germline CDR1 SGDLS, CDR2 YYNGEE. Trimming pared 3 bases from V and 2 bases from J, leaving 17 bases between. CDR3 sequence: CASSGGGLGVQETQYF. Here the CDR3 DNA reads TGTGCCAGCAGCGGCGGAGGACTGGGCGTTCAAGAGACCCAGTACTTC.

CDR3 in amino acids: CASSQGANLAAEQFF. The CDR3 nucleotides are TGCGCCAGCAGCCAAGGGGCCAACCTAGCGGCCGAGCAGTTCTTC. This chain links TRBV4-1 with TRBJ2-1; 7 bases map to TRBD2. Trimming cost V 1 base and J 10 bases; bases outside gene matches: 10. The CDR3 spans 15 residues. Germline CDR1 is MGHRA and CDR2 is YSYEKL.

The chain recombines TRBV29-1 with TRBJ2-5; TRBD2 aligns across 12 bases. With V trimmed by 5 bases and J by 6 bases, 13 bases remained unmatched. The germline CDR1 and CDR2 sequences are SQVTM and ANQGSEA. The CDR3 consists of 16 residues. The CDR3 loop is CSVSPPLAGGPKTQYF. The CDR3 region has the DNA TGCAGCGTTTCCCCCCCGCTAGCGGGAGGGCCGAAGACCCAGTACTTC.

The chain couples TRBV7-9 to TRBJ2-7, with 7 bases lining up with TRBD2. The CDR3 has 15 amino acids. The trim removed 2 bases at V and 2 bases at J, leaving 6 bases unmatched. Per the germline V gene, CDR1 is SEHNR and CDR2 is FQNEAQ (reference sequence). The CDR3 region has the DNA TGTGCCAGCAGCTTATTCAGCGGGGAGGCCTACGAGCAGTACTTC. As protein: CASSLFSGEAYEQYF.

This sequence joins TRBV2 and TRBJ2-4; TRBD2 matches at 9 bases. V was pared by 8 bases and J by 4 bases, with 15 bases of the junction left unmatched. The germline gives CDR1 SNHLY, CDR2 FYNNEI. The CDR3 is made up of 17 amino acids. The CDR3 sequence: CASRETSGREPKNIQYF. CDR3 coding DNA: TGTGCCAGCCGGGAAACTAGCGGGCGCGAACCTAAAAACATTCAGTACTTC.

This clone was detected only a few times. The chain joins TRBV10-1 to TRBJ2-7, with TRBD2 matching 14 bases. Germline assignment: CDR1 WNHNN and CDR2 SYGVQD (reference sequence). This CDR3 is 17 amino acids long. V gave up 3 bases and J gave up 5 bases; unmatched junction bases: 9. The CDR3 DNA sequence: TGCGCCAGCAGTGATACCGGGACTAGCGGGAGATTGGACGAGCAGTACTTC. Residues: CASSDTGTSGRLDEQYF.